This passage covers 10 T cell receptor beta chains from one sample sequenced in a study of blood T cell repertoires in COVID-19 (TCRdb year 2020). The method was the immunoSEQ multiplex PCR assay. TCRdb mirrors the immuneACCESS table, restricted to in-frame sequences. Some clones are absent from its copies; in checked studies, under half trace to an unresolved V gene, and the reason for the others is unknown. The sample has over 110,000 clones on record, under 90% of them singletons. Jointly, the top ten make up 3% to 4.5% of the sample. Material: PBMCs or T cells enriched from blood (not recorded which). Receptors were obtained from a man aged 50-60 years in a cohort exposed to, infected with or recovered from COVID-19 (not recorded which).

This clone has only one observation. This rearrangement joins TRBV20-1 to TRBJ2-1; the D gene is possibly TRBD1 (5 bases). Germline CDR1 reads DFQATT; CDR2 reads SNEGSKA (reference sequence). Trimming stripped 8 bases from V and 15 bases from J, with 17 bases between. CDR3 length equals 10 residues. The CDR3 reads CSIQGVFSFF. In DNA form, the CDR3 reads TGCAGTATACAAGGGGTCTTCTCGTTCTTC.

The rearrangement uses TRBV19 and TRBJ2-7, with D tentatively TRBD2 (6 bases). The germline V gene has CDR1 LNHDA and CDR2 SQIVND (reference sequence). This CDR3 comprises 16 residues. Trimming left V 2 bases short and J 0 bases short, with 14 bases between. For the CDR3, the DNA is TGTGCCAGTAGTATAAGCGGGCGGGGCTTCTCCTACGAGCAGTACTTC. Residues: CASSISGRGFSYEQYF.

The chain has TRBV11-2 and TRBJ2-1; 7 nucleotides match TRBD2. CDR3 length: 15 residues. V gave up 1 base and J gave up 7 bases; unmatched junction bases: 7. Germline values: CDR1 SGHAT, CDR2 FQNNGV. The CDR3 loop is CASSLGGAGGNEQFF. CDR3 coding DNA: TGTGCCAGCAGCTTAGGAGGGGCCGGGGGGAATGAGCAGTTCTTC. Filled out from reference TRBV11-2 and TRBJ2-1, the complete variable domain reads EAGVAQSPRYKIIEKRQSVAFWCNPISGHATLYWYQQILGQGPKLLIQFQNNGVVDDSQLPKDRFSAERLKGVDSTLKIQPAKLEDSAVYLCASSLGGAGGNEQFFGPGTRLTVL.

The rearrangement links TRBV6-6 to TRBJ2-5; 9 bases are a match to TRBD2. The CDR3 loop spans 13 amino acids. Germline V gives CDR1 MNHNY, CDR2 SVGAGI (reference sequence). The ends lost 5 bases at V and 5 bases at J; junction bases unmatched: 3. The CDR3 is CASSRLAVETQYF. Written as DNA, the CDR3 is TGTGCCAGCAGTCGACTAGCGGTGGAGACCCAGTACTTC.

The rearrangement links TRBV12-3 or TRBV12-4 to TRBJ1-1; D may be TRBD1 (6 bases). Deletions cut 8 bases from V and 1 base from J, with 11 bases between. This CDR3 is built from 13 residues. The CDR3 here is CASEGDKNTEAFF. The CDR3 DNA reads as TGTGCCAGCGAGGGGGATAAGAACACTGAAGCTTTCTTT.

The chain uses TRBV23-1 and TRBJ1-2; 7 bases agree with TRBD1. TRBV23-1 is assigned to the ORF class and has an uncertain function. After removal of 3 bases from V and 7 bases from J, the junction contained 14 bases not matched to a gene. CDR3 length: 16 amino acids. CDR3 coding DNA: TGCGCCAGCAGTCAGTCAACAGGGGAAGTTTCAAGTGGCTACACCTTC. It yields the protein CASSQSTGEVSSGYTF.

This chain joins TRBV29-1 and TRBJ2-1; no reliable D call. V lost 2 bases to trimming and J lost 0 bases, with 5 bases between them. The germline gives CDR1 SQVTM, CDR2 ANQGSEA. CDR3 length: 13 residues. The CDR3 loop reads CSVEISSYNEQFF. The CDR3 DNA follows: TGCAGCGTTGAAATTAGCTCCTACAATGAGCAGTTCTTC.

The rearrangement joins TRBV28 to TRBJ2-5, with TRBD1 as a possible D gene (6 bases). Germline CDR1 reads MDHEN; CDR2 reads SYDVKM. CDR3 length: 14 amino acids. V lost 4 bases and J lost 1, with 10 bases in between. Here the CDR3 reads CASSSGQSQETQYF. DNA of the CDR3: TGTGCCAGCAGTTCCGGACAGAGCCAAGAGACCCAGTACTTC.

The CDR3 is CAIRMGQGPYEQYF. Here the CDR3 DNA reads TGTGCCATCAGGATGGGACAGGGTCCCTACGAGCAGTACTTC. This chain joins TRBV10-3 and TRBJ2-7, with 9 bases aligning to TRBD1. The germline gives CDR1 ENHRY, CDR2 SYGVKD. With V trimmed by 6 bases and J by 2 bases, 5 bases remained unmatched. This CDR3 spans 14 amino acids.

V is TRBV3-1 (or the pseudogene TRBV3-2) and J is TRBJ2-5, with D perhaps matching TRBD2 (5 bases). This CDR3 has 12 residues. Trimming pared 2 bases from V and 4 bases from J, leaving 5 bases between. CDR1 and CDR2 from the germline V gene are LGHDT and YNNKEL (reference sequence). In DNA, the CDR3 is TGTGCCAGCAGCCAAAGCGGAGAGACCCAGTACTTC. Translating it yields CASSQSGETQYF.